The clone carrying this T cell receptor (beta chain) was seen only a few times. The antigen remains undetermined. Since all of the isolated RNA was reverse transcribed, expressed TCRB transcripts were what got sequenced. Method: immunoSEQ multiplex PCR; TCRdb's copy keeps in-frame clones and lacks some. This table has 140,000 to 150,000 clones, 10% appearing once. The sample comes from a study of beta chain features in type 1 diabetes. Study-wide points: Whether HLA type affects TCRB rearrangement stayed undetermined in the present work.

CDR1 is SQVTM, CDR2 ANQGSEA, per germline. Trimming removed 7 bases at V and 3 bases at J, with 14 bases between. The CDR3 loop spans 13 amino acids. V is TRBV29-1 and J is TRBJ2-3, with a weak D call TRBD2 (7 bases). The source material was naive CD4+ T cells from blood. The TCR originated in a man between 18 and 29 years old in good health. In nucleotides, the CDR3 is TGCAGCGGAGGGGGGGGTTGGACAGATACGCAGTATTTT. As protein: CSGGGGWTDTQYF.